This T cell receptor (beta chain) came from a study of T cells in tumors after PD-1 blockade. Study overall: Daily vismodegib 150 mg continued in a subset of anti-PD-1-treated patients.

Tumor biopsies came from the same primary tumor site before and after PD-1 blockade. Between the trimmed V and J ends, which lost 1 base and 3 bases, there was a span of 11 bases. The CDR3 has 14 amino acids. The V gene's germline CDR1 is SGHTS and CDR2 YDEGEE. The data were produced by immunoSEQ multiplex PCR, yet TCRdb's version contains in-frame clones alone and is incomplete. The sample includes 9,500 to 15,000 clones, roughly three fifths seen only once; the top ten take around 15%. Worth noting for this clone: Its antigen is not identified.

Whole-study findings and limits: After therapy, most expanded exhausted CD8+ clones were absent pre-treatment, suggesting clonal replacement.

Sequenced material: tumor tissue, taken before anti-PD-1 treatment. The V and J genes are TRBV5-8 and TRBJ2-7; D is undetermined. This clonotype was obtained from a human donor with basal cell carcinoma. CDR3 bases: TGTGCCAGCAGCTTGTACGGCCTGGGCTACGAGCAGTACTTC. This gives the protein CASSLYGLGYEQYF.